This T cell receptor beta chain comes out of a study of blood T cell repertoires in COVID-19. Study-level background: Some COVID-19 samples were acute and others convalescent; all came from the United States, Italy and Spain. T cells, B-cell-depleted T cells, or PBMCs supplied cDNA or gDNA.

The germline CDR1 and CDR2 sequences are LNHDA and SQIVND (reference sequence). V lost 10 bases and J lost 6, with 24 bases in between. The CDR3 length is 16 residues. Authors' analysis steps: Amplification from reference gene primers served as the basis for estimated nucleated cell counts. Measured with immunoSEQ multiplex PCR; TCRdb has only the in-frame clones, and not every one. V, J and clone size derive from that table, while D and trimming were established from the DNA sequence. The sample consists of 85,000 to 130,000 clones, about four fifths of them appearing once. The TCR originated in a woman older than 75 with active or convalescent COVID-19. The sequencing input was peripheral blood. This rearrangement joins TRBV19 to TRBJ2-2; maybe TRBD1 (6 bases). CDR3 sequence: CATRNQGGFVAGELFF. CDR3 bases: TGTGCCACAAGGAACCAAGGGGGATTCGTTGCCGGGGAGCTGTTTTTT.